Each of the 31 T cell receptor beta chains below was sequenced from the same sample in a study of shared clonotypes between healthy human individuals. Here immunoSEQ multiplex PCR was the method, and the copy in TCRdb shows in-frame clones only, minus some. This repertoire shows over a million clones, under 80% found once; its top ten account for over 1.3%. The sample consisted of memory CD4+ T cells sorted from blood. Subset in this sample: CD45RA-negative fraction. These receptors were obtained from a man younger than 35 in good health.

This clone was counted a single time. The genes are TRBV7-9 and TRBJ1-3; tentative D call: TRBD1 (5 bases). The V end was cut by 6 bases, the J end by 6 bases, with 9 bases between. Looked up from germline, CDR1 is SEHNR and CDR2 is FQNEAQ (reference sequence). The CDR3 runs 12 residues. The CDR3 here is CASSLGENTIYF. Written as DNA, the CDR3 is TGTGCCAGCAGTCTAGGGGAAAACACCATATATTTT. The full variable domain, rest sourced from reference TRBV7-9 and TRBJ1-3, is DTGVSQNPRHKITKRGQNVTFRCDPISEHNRLYWYRQTLGQGPEFLTYFQNEAQLEKSRLLSDRFSAERPKGSFSTLEIQRTEQGDSAMYLCASSLGENTIYFGEGSWLTVV.

This clone was observed a few times. The chain carries TRBV9 and TRBJ1-3; D unclear. Germline assignment: CDR1 SGDLS and CDR2 YYNGEE. V was cut by 1 base and J by 3 bases, with 17 bases left in between. This CDR3 has 17 residues. The CDR3 DNA is TGTGCCAGCAGCGTATCGGCCAACCAAGGATTTGGAAACACCATATATTTT. The encoded protein is CASSVSANQGFGNTIYF.

V is TRBV7-2 and J is TRBJ1-4, with 8 nucleotides matching TRBD1. The CDR3 runs to 16 residues. Germline-derived CDR1 and CDR2 are SGHTA and FQGNSA. V shed 2 bases and J 4 bases; nucleotides not matched to a gene: 6. The CDR3 protein is CASSLRRGQGNEKLFF. CDR3 DNA sequence: TGTGCCAGCAGCTTAAGAAGAGGACAGGGTAATGAAAAACTGTTTTTT.

This sequence joins TRBV7-2 and TRBJ2-2, with D possibly being TRBD1 (7 bases). Trimming took off 5 bases at V and 2 bases at J, with 12 bases between the two ends. This CDR3 has 15 residues. The germline V gene encodes CDR1 SGHTA and CDR2 FQGNSA. CDR3 protein: CASSPQGGNTGELFF. CDR3 coding DNA: TGTGCCAGCAGCCCCCAGGGGGGCAACACCGGGGAGCTGTTTTTT. Supplemented by reference TRBV7-2 and TRBJ2-2, the full variable domain reads GAGVSQSPSNKVTEKGKDVELRCDPISGHTALYWYRQSLGQGLEFLIYFQGNSAPDKSGLPSDRFSAERTGGSVSTLTIQRTQQEDSAVYLCASSPQGGNTGELFFGEGSRLTVL.

The chain has TRBV5-1 and TRBJ2-1; no clear D gene. Germline CDR1 and CDR2: SGHRS and YFSETQ. The CDR3 totals 14 residues. V was trimmed by 0 bases and J by 8 bases, leaving 12 bases between them. CDR3 protein: CASSLAALSHEQFF. The CDR3 region has the DNA TGCGCCAGCAGCTTGGCTGCACTATCGCATGAGCAGTTCTTC.

This chain links TRBV7-8 with TRBJ1-5; D is unclear. Germline V gives CDR1 SGHVS, CDR2 FQNEAQ. The CDR3 has 14 residues. V lost 1 base and J 4 bases, leaving 8 bases between the germline ends. The CDR3 sequence is CASSLGGFNQPQHF. CDR3 sequence (DNA): TGTGCCAGCAGCTTAGGAGGCTTTAATCAGCCCCAGCATTTT.

The chain couples TRBV29-1 to TRBJ2-4, with 7 nucleotides matching TRBD2. Losses at the gene ends were 5 bases for V and 7 bases for J; bases not matched to a gene: 11. Germline values: CDR1 SQVTM, CDR2 ANQGSEA. The CDR3 is 14 residues long. The CDR3 loop is CSVSNPGGGNIQYF. The CDR3, as DNA: TGCAGCGTTTCCAATCCGGGGGGAGGGAACATTCAGTACTTC.

On this clone: Additional DNA sequences in this sample encode the identical CDR3. The chain recombines TRBV7-9 with TRBJ2-7; no definite D call. The germline gives CDR1 SEHNR, CDR2 FQNEAQ (reference sequence). The CDR3 consists of 13 residues. V was trimmed by 1 base and J by 7 bases, leaving 11 bases between them. The CDR3 region has the DNA TGTGCCAGCAGCTTAGGAGACTTAGGGGAGCAGTACTTC. This codes for CASSLGDLGEQYF.

The CDR3 protein is CASRFLGELFF. CDR3 bases: TGTGCCAGCAGGTTCCTTGGGGAACTGTTTTTT. The chain recombines TRBV6-1 with TRBJ1-4; no reliable D call. Germline V CDR1 and CDR2: MNHNS, SASEGT. V shed 6 bases and J shed 12 bases, with 11 bases lying between them. The CDR3 has 11 amino acids.

The chain employs TRBV7-9 and TRBJ2-5; no clear D. Trimming left V 6 bases short and J 0 bases short, with 8 bases between. From germline, CDR1 is SEHNR and CDR2 FQNEAQ (reference sequence). The CDR3 is made up of 13 amino acids. The CDR3 here is CASRSKNQETQYF. The CDR3 DNA sequence: TGTGCCAGCAGGTCAAAAAACCAAGAGACCCAGTACTTC.

In DNA form, the CDR3 reads TGTGCCAGCAGCTTAAGGGCCGACAGGAGCTACAATGAGCAGTTCTTC. Its protein is CASSLRADRSYNEQFF. V usage is TRBV11-2 and J usage is TRBJ2-1; possibly TRBD1 for D (6 bases). Trimming stripped 2 bases from V and 3 bases from J, with 14 bases between. Germline V lookup: CDR1 SGHAT, CDR2 FQNNGV. This CDR3 comprises 16 residues.

This sequence joins TRBV4-3 and TRBJ2-3; TRBD2 agrees at 8 bases. From germline, CDR1 is LGHNA and CDR2 YSLEER. There are 15 residues in the CDR3. The V segment lost 1 base and the J segment 6 bases; nucleotides outside the gene matches: 6. The CDR3 here is CASSQVGGRMDTQYF. DNA of the CDR3: TGCGCCAGCAGCCAAGTGGGCGGGAGGATGGATACGCAGTATTTT.

The CDR3 DNA is TGTGCCAGCAGCTTGGGGCCGAATCAGCCCCAGCATTTT. Protein sequence: CASSLGPNQPQHF. The chain employs TRBV5-4 and TRBJ1-5; D not certain. Looked up from germline, CDR1 is SGHNT and CDR2 is YYREEE (reference sequence). V lost 0 bases, J lost 4 bases, and 5 bases lay in between. The CDR3 runs 13 residues.

V usage is TRBV4-1 and J usage is TRBJ2-3; unclear D gene. Trimming shortened V by 4 bases and J by 3 bases, and 26 bases separated the two germline ends. The CDR3 has 19 amino acids. Germline CDR1 is MGHRA and CDR2 is YSYEKL. In DNA, the CDR3 is TGCGCCAGCAGCCGAAGCCAAACCACTGGGCAACCGGCAACAGATACGCAGTATTTT. Encoded protein: CASSRSQTTGQPATDTQYF.

The CDR3 DNA reads TGTGCCAGTAGTATAGTAGGACACATCTACGAGCAGTACTTC. This translates into CASSIVGHIYEQYF. The V and J genes are TRBV19 and TRBJ2-7, with a possible D match to TRBD1 (5 bases). The CDR3 runs to 14 residues. Germline CDR1 is LNHDA and CDR2 is SQIVND (reference sequence). V lost 1 base to trimming and J lost 3 bases, with 10 bases between them.

The chain carries TRBV6-5 and TRBJ1-2, with a possible D match to TRBD1 (6 bases). The V gene lost 4 bases and the J gene lost 7 bases, with 22 bases spanning the gap. Germline-derived CDR1 and CDR2 are MNHEY and SVGAGI. The CDR3 contains 16 residues. CDR3 region: CASSSRRNRVGFGYTF. In DNA form, the CDR3 reads TGTGCCAGCAGTTCACGCCGGAACAGGGTTGGATTTGGCTACACCTTC.

On this clone: One base away lies a much larger clone, so this may be a sequencing read error. This sample includes further DNA sequences coding for the same CDR3. The rearrangement links TRBV7-9 to TRBJ2-3; D ambiguous. Trimming shortened V by 1 base and J by 1 base, and 6 bases separated the two germline ends. Germline V gene data show CDR1 as SEHNR and CDR2 as FQNEAQ (reference sequence). The CDR3 runs 14 residues. CDR3 protein: CASSLGVGTDTQYF. The CDR3 coding sequence is TGTGCCAGCAGCTTAGGGGTAGGCACAGATACGCAGTATTTT.

This clone was recorded only once. The genes are TRBV7-8 and TRBJ2-3, with a possible D match to TRBD1 (5 bases). The germline V and J ends were trimmed by 7 bases and 6 bases, with 11 bases remaining between them. This CDR3 contains 12 residues. Germline CDR1 and CDR2: SGHVS and FQNEAQ. This chain's CDR3 is CASTQGWDTQYF. The CDR3 DNA reads TGTGCCAGCACCCAGGGATGGGATACGCAGTATTTT.

DNA for the CDR3: TGTGCCAGCAGTCCACAGGGGGCCTTTTCCTACAATGAGCAGTTCTTC. Encoded protein: CASSPQGAFSYNEQFF. This rearrangement joins TRBV28 to TRBJ2-1; 9 nucleotides align to TRBD1. The CDR3 sequence is 16 residues long. Trimming at V came to 5 bases and at J to 1 base, leaving 6 bases not matched to a gene. Germline CDR1 and CDR2: MDHEN and SYDVKM.

A remark on this clone: At one end, the junction sequence differs from germline, possibly due to a read error. The chain employs TRBV7-7 and TRBJ2-1; a weak D match, TRBD1 (8 bases). The germline gives CDR1 SSHAT, CDR2 FNYEAQ (reference sequence). The CDR3 totals 15 residues. The CDR3 sequence is CASSFTGGRGNEQFF. In nucleotides, the CDR3 is TGTGCTAGCAGCTTCACAGGGGGGAGGGGCAATGAGCAGTTCTTC.

This clone was detected a few times. CDR3: CASSPQLGSPLHF. The CDR3 region has the DNA TGCGCCAGCAGCCCGCAACTAGGTTCACCCCTCCACTTT. The V gene is TRBV4-1, the J gene TRBJ1-6; D unclear. The CDR3 runs 13 residues. Germline V gene sequence: CDR1 MGHRA, CDR2 YSYEKL. V shed 4 bases and J shed 9 bases, with 10 bases lying between them.

The CDR3 spells CASSRTYYYEQYF. The CDR3 region has the DNA TGTGCCAGCAGTAGAACCTACTACTACGAGCAGTACTTC. The chain links TRBV6-1 to TRBJ2-7; unclear D gene. Germline V lookup: CDR1 MNHNS, CDR2 SASEGT. The germline V and J ends were trimmed by 5 bases and 3 bases, with 11 bases remaining between them. This CDR3 is 13 amino acids long.

The V and J genes are TRBV19 and TRBJ2-2; 13 bases agree with TRBD2. Germline V lookup: CDR1 LNHDA, CDR2 SQIVND (reference sequence). V was pared by 5 bases and J by 7 bases, with 4 bases of the junction left unmatched. The CDR3 totals 15 residues. The CDR3 region is CASSAGTSGNGELFF. The CDR3 DNA is TGTGCCAGTAGTGCAGGGACTAGCGGGAACGGGGAGCTGTTTTTT. The complete variable domain, with remaining parts taken from reference TRBV19 and TRBJ2-2, reads DGGITQSPKYLFRKEGQNVTLSCEQNLNHDAMYWYRQDPGQGLRLIYYSQIVNDFQKGDIAEGYSVSREKKESFPLTVTSAQKNPTAFYLCASSAGTSGNGELFFGEGSRLTVL.

This chain links TRBV10-2 with TRBJ2-5; TRBD2 might be the D (5 bases). CDR3 length: 13 amino acids. Germline V CDR1 and CDR2: WSHSY, SAAADI. V lost 4 bases and J lost 7, with 13 bases in between. In nucleotides, the CDR3 is TGCGCCAGCAGTGCGCTCCCGGCGGGGACCCAGTACTTC. Translating it yields CASSALPAGTQYF.

The chain links TRBV16 to TRBJ1-5; D is perhaps TRBD1 (5 bases). The CDR3 consists of 14 residues. Trimming removed 4 bases at V and 1 base at J, with 8 bases between. The germline gives CDR1 KGHSY, CDR2 FQNENV. In DNA, the CDR3 is TGTGCCAGCAGCCGGCGGGACAGCAATCAGCCCCAGCATTTT. It yields the protein CASSRRDSNQPQHF.

The chain uses TRBV2 and TRBJ2-7; 11 bases map to TRBD1. CDR3 length: 11 amino acids. CDR1 is SNHLY, CDR2 FYNNEI, per germline. The trim removed 8 bases at V and 6 bases at J, leaving 0 bases unmatched. CDR3 sequence reads: CASGTGGEQYF. In nucleotides, the CDR3 is TGTGCCAGCGGGACAGGGGGCGAGCAGTACTTC.

With regard to this clone: The junction and the germline gene differ at one end; a read error may be behind it. The CDR3 here is CTSSRDNSPLHF. The CDR3 nucleotides are TGTACCAGCAGTCGAGACAATTCACCCCTCCACTTT. The chain has TRBV7-9 and TRBJ1-6; D gene unclear. The CDR3 consists of 12 residues. Germline lookup yields CDR1 SEHNR and CDR2 FQNEAQ (reference sequence).

This clone showed up just once. The V gene is TRBV9, the J gene TRBJ1-2; no firm D call. This CDR3 comprises 15 residues. V lost 2 bases and J lost 5, with 16 bases in between. CDR1 SGDLS and CDR2 YYNGEE come from the germline V gene. The CDR3 reads CASSVDHGKAYGYTF. The CDR3 nucleotides read TGTGCCAGCAGCGTCGATCACGGGAAAGCGTATGGCTACACCTTC.

The chain employs TRBV6-6 and TRBJ2-7; D call uncertain. V dropped 5 bases and J dropped 6 bases, with 11 bases sitting between them. There are 12 residues in the CDR3. The germline gives CDR1 MNHNY, CDR2 SVGAGI (reference sequence). DNA of the CDR3: TGTGCCAGCAGTGACCCCGCCCGCGAGCAGTACTTC. As protein: CASSDPAREQYF.

The chain couples TRBV4-3 to TRBJ1-3; D is uncertain. V lost 3 bases and J lost 1, with 10 bases in between. The germline V gene has CDR1 LGHNA and CDR2 YSLEER. CDR3 length equals 15 residues. The CDR3 protein is CASSQEWKSGNTIYF. DNA for the CDR3: TGCGCCAGCAGCCAGGAATGGAAATCTGGAAACACCATATATTTT.

The chain combines TRBV5-4 with TRBJ1-1; 9 bases align to TRBD1. V shed 4 bases and J 7 bases; nucleotides not matched to a gene: 14. The CDR3 extends over 16 amino acids. CDR1 and CDR2 (germline): SGHNT, YYREEE (reference sequence). CDR3 nucleotides: TGTGCCAGCAGCCAAACCGCTACGACAGGGGGGATTGAAGCTTTCTTT. Translating gives CASSQTATTGGIEAFF.